This TCR beta chain was recovered during a study of T cells in Graves' hyperthyroidism and ophthalmopathy (dated by TCRdb to about 2019). Concerning the study at large: Peripheral blood was sampled at the time of initial diagnosis, prior to any treatment. The approximately 95 discovery patients were divided at random into training and test sets in a 7:3 ratio. After sampling, hyperthyroidism patients received methimazole starting at 30 mg daily, and ophthalmopathy patients received high-dose intravenous methylprednisolone. The paper reports TCR Vbeta CDR3 sequencing of approximately 140 peripheral blood samples: under 45 ophthalmopathy, around 80 hyperthyroidism and approximately 17 progressor patients. The study also compared thyroid tissue and blood T-cell repertoires from roughly 6 Graves' hyperthyroidism patients. Prospective prediction of ophthalmopathy was tested in an independent validation cohort consisting of about 19 hyperthyroidism patients and approximately 16 patients who later progressed to ophthalmopathy. A discovery cohort of about a hundred patients, roughly 45 with Graves' ophthalmopathy and 57 with stable Graves' hyperthyroidism, was used to find distinguishing TCR V-J signatures.

The TCR beta CDR3 regions were amplified from RNA transcripts. A first-round RT-PCR of the TCR CDR3 used the HTBI primer set with the Qiagen OneStep RT-PCR kit. Libraries were constructed in a second round of multiplex PCR, after which size selection and purification were carried out. The libraries were sequenced on an Illumina HiSeq2000 using paired-end 100 bp reads. The authors' analysis ran thus. Raw data were processed with SOAPnuke, discarding reads with adapters, uncalled bases, mean Phred below 15, or no exact constant-primer or identifier match. High-quality paired reads were merged using COPE v1.2.5, and each unique nucleotide sequence was defined as a clonotype. Clonotypes were aligned to IMGT TRBV, TRBD and TRBJ reference segments using MiTCR v1.1. The analysis was restricted to V-J combinations with a frequency above 0.0001, which together covered just over 99% of the repertoires. The TCS score was defined as the ratio of F50 (clonal expansion) to E x V (chaos), calculated using BLOSUM62-based TCRdist between CDR3 peptides within each V-J. Welch's t-statistics and random forest reduced 514 V-J features to roughly 13, which were used in a naive Bayes classifier (R e1071). TCRdb redid the processing of the public reads, applying fastp at Q25 and MiXCR, and retained in-frame beta chains. Entries are consolidated by CDR3 protein sequence, retaining the most common genes and DNA. For this entry, the V and J calls and clone size follow TCRdb and not the study's own pipeline. Recorded for this sample are roughly 660,000 distinct CDR3 sequences; roughly 17% of them occurred a single time. Clones ranked in the top ten supply 15% to 18% of the sample.

This clonotype has more than one count but fewer than ten. Its binding antigen is unknown. No qualities accompany the bases; no much larger clone lies one base away. Graves' hyperthyroidism was defined as stable when no progression to ophthalmopathy occurred over 18 months of follow-up. Hyperthyroidism patients were aged 18 to 65 years and newly diagnosed, with disease duration of less than 2 months. The study excluded patients with uncontrolled infections, other autoimmune diseases, pregnancy or lactation. Diagnoses were based on clinical symptoms, serum thyroxine and TRAb, thyroid ultrasound and orbital computed tomography. PBMCs were isolated from 7.5 to 10 ml of fresh peripheral blood by Ficoll-Paque density gradient centrifugation. Trizol reagent was used to extract total RNA, and RNA quality was then checked on an Agilent 2100 Bioanalyzer. Here is what the overall study found, with its caveats: A model built on a 13 V-J signature distinguished ophthalmopathy from stable hyperthyroidism, reaching around 90% sensitivity and around 81% specificity in cross-validation and 80%/75% in testing. Most expanded thyroid clonotypes (frequency above 0.001) were also detected in blood, a finding suggesting that blood repertoires may reflect thyroid immune responses. Sample size was not statistically predetermined, and blinding of investigators to group allocation was not performed. In validation, the model predicted progression to ophthalmopathy a median of about 6.8 months before onset, with approximately 68% sensitivity and almost 75% specificity.

The germline V gene sets CDR1 to MNHNS and CDR2 to SASEGT. The CDR3 sequence holds 19 residues, the cysteine and phenylalanine included. Just the 57-base CDR3 DNA is kept, in frame starting at base 1. For this chain, trimming is 5 bases at the V end and 2 bases at the J end, and the number of junction bases without a gene match is 19. The chain employs TRBV6-1 and TRBJ2-3, with TRBD1 identical over 7 junction bases. Input material: blood. The origin of this receptor is a man in his forties or fifties with Graves' hyperthyroidism. The sequenced DNA is TGTGCCAGCAGTACCCTTCGAGGGGACAGACTATTTACCACAGATACGCAGTATTTT. The encoded protein is CASSTLRGDRLFTTDTQYF.